In its sample, the clone carrying this T cell receptor (beta chain) was seen a few times. What it recognizes is unknown. This sample's TCRbeta library carried unique molecular identifier barcodes. TCRdb reanalysed the PCR reads using MiXCR and keeps one entry per CDR3 protein. The sample carries around 110,000 distinct CDR3 sequences, 10% recorded once. The data originate from a study of T-cell reconstitution after alpha-beta-depleted transplantation in children. Overall study results and limits: There were reportedly several hundred expanded graft clones from which alpha-beta T cells came about two months after transplant.

The ends lost 3 bases at V and 9 bases at J; junction bases unmatched: 9. This CDR3 has 15 amino acids. Germline values: CDR1 SGHRS, CDR2 YFSETQ. The source material was PBMCs, sampled before TCRalphabeta/CD19-depleted stem cell transplant. This chain uses TRBV5-1 with TRBJ2-1; 10 bases match TRBD2. The receptor comes from a boy aged 2 to 10 with acute lymphoblastic leukemia, due to receive a stem cell transplant. The CDR3 loop is CASSSSGRGIGEQFF. Here the CDR3 DNA reads TGCGCCAGCAGCTCGAGCGGGAGGGGGATCGGTGAGCAGTTCTTC.